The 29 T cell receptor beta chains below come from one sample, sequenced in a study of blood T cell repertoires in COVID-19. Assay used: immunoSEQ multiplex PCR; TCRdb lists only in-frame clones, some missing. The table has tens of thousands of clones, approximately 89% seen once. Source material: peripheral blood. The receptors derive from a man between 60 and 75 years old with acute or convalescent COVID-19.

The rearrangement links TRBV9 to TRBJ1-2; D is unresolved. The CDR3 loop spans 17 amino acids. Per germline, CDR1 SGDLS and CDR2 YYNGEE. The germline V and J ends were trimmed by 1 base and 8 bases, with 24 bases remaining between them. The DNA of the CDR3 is TGTGCCAGCAGCGTACAGCCCATGGGGAGAGCGAAAGGAGGCTACACCTTC. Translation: CASSVQPMGRAKGGYTF.

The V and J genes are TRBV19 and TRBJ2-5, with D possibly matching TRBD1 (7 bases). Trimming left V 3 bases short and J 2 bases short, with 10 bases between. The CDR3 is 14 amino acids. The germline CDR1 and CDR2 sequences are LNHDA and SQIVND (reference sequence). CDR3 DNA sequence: TGTGCCAGTAGTATGACAGGGAGGCAAGAGACCCAGTACTTC. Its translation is CASSMTGRQETQYF.

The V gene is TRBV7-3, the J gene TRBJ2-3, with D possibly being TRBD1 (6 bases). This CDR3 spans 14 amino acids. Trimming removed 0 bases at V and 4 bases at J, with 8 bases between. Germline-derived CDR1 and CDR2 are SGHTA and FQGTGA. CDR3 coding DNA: TGTGCCAGCAGCTTAACTCAGGGGTCAGATACGCAGTATTTT. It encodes CASSLTQGSDTQYF.

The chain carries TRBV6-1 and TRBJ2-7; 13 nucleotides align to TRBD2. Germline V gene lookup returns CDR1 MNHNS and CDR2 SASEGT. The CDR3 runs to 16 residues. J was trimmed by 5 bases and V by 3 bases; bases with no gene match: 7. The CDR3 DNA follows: TGTGCCAGCAGTGAGGCCACTAGCGGGAGGGTTCACGAGCAGTACTTC. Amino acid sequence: CASSEATSGRVHEQYF.

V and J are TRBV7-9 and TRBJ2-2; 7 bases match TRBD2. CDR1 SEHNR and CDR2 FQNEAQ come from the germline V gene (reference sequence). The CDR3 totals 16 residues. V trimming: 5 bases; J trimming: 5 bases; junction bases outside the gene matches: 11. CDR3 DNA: TGTGCCAGCAGCCCTCTTTGGGCGGGAGAAACCGGGGAGCTGTTTTTT. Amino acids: CASSPLWAGETGELFF. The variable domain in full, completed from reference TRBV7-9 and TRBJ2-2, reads DTGVSQNPRHKITKRGQNVTFRCDPISEHNRLYWYRQTLGQGPEFLTYFQNEAQLEKSRLLSDRFSAERPKGSFSTLEIQRTEQGDSAMYLCASSPLWAGETGELFFGEGSRLTVL.

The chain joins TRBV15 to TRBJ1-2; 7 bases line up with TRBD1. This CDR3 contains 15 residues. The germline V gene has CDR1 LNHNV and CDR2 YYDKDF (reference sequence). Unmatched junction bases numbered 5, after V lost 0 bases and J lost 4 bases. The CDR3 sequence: CATSRDNRGLYGYTF. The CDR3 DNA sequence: TGTGCCACCAGCAGAGATAACAGGGGTCTCTATGGCTACACCTTC.

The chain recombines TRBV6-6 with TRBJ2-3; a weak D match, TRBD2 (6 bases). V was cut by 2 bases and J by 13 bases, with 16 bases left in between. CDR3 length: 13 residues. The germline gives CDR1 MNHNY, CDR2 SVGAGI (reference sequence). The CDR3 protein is CASSYVQRESEYF. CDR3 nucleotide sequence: TGTGCCAGCAGTTACGTCCAACGGGAGTCTGAGTATTTT.

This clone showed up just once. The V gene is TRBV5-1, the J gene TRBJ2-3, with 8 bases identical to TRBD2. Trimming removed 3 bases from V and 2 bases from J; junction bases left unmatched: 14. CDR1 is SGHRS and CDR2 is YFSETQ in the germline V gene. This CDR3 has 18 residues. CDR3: CASSSDPSGGGNTDTQYF. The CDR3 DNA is TGCGCCAGCAGCTCTGACCCGAGCGGGGGAGGGAACACAGATACGCAGTATTTT.

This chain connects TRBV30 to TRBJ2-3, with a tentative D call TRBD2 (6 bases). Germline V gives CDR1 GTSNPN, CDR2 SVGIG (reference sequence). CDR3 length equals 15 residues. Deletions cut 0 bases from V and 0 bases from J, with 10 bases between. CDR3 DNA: TGTGCCTGGAGTGTCTGGCGGGGTAGCACAGATACGCAGTATTTT. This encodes CAWSVWRGSTDTQYF.

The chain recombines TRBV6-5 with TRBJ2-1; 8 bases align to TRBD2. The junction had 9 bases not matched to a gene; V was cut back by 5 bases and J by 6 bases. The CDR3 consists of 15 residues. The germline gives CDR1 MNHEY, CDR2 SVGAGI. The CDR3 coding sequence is TGTGCCAGCAGTAGGGGGTTCGCGGGGGGCAATGAGCAGTTCTTC. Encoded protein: CASSRGFAGGNEQFF.

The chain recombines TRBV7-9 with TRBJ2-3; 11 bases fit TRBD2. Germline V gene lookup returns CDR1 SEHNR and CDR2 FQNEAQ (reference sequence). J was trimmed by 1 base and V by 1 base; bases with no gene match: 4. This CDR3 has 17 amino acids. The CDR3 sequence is CASSLGGLAARTDTQYF. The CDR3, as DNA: TGTGCCAGCAGCTTAGGGGGACTAGCGGCACGCACAGATACGCAGTATTTT.

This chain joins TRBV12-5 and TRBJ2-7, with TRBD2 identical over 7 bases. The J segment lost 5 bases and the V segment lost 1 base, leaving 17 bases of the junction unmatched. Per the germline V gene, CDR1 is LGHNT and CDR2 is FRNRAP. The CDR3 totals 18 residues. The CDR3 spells CASGLAKRPAGGSHEQYF. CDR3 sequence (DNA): TGTGCTAGTGGTTTGGCTAAAAGACCTGCCGGCGGGAGCCACGAGCAGTACTTC.

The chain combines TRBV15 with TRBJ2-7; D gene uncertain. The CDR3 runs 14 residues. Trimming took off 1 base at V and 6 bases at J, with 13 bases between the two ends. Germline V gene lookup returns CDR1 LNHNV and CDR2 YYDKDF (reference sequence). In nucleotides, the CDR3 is TGTGCCACCAGCAGAGCGACCAGAACGGGCGAGCAGTACTTC. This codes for CATSRATRTGEQYF.

The CDR3 loop reads CASSAYRDWINYTF. In DNA, the CDR3 is TGTGCCAGCAGCGCCTACCGGGACTGGATTAATTACACCTTC. The chain has TRBV9 and TRBJ1-2; D is perhaps TRBD1 (5 bases). Trimming stripped 3 bases from V and 11 bases from J, with 20 bases between. Germline assignment: CDR1 SGDLS and CDR2 YYNGEE. This CDR3 is built from 14 residues.

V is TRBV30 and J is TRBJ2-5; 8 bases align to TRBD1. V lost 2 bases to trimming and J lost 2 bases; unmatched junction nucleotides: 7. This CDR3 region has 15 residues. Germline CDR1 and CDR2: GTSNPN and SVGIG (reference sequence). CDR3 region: CAWSRGTGTQETQYF. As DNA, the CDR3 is TGTGCCTGGAGTCGTGGGACAGGTACTCAAGAGACCCAGTACTTC.

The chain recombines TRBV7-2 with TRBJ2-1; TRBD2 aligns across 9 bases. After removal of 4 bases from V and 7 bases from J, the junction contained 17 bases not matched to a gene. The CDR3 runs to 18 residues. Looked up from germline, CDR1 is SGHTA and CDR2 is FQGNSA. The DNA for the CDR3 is TGTGCCAGCAGCTCGGACAGCCTTTCTGGGCGGGAGGGGAATGAGCAGTTCTTC. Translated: CASSSDSLSGREGNEQFF.

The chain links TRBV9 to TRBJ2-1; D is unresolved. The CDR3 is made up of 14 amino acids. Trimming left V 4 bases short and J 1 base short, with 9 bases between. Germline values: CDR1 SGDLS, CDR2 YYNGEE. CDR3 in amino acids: CASSPGQSYNEQFF. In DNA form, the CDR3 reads TGTGCCAGCAGCCCTGGGCAGTCCTACAATGAGCAGTTCTTC.

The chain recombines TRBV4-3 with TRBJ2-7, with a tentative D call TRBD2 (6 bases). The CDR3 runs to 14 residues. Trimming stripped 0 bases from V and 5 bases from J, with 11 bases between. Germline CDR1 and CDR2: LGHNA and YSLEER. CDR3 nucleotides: TGCGCCAGCAGCCAAGACTGGTGGGGGGACGAGCAGTACTTC. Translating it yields CASSQDWWGDEQYF.

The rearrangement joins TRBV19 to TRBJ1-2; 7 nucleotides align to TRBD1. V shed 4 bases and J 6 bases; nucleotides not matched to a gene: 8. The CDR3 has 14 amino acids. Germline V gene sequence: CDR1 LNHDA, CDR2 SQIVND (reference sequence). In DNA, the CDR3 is TGTGCCAGTAGTACCACAGGGGCCGTGGATGGCTACACCTTC. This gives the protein CASSTTGAVDGYTF.

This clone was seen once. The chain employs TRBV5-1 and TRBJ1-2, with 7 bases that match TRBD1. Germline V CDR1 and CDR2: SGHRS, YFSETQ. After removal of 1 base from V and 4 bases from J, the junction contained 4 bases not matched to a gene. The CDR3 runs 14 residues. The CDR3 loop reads CASSLLGQSYGYTF. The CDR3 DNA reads TGCGCCAGCAGCTTGCTGGGACAGAGCTATGGCTACACCTTC.

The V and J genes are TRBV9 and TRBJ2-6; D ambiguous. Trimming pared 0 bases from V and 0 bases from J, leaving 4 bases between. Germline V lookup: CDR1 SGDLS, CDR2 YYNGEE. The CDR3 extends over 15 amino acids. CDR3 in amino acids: CASSVGDSGANVLTF. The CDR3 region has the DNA TGTGCCAGCAGCGTAGGCGACTCTGGGGCCAACGTCCTGACTTTC. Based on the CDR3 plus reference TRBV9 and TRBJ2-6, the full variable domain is DSGVTQTPKHLITATGQRVTLRCSPRSGDLSVYWYQQSLDQGLQFLIQYYNGEERAKGNILERFSAQQFPDLHSELNLSSLELGDSALYFCASSVGDSGANVLTFGAGSRLTVL.

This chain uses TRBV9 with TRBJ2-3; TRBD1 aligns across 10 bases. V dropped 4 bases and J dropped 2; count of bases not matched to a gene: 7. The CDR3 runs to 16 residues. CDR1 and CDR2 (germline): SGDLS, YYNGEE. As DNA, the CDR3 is TGTGCCAGCAGCCCTCTTGGACAGGGGGACACAGATACGCAGTATTTT. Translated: CASSPLGQGDTDTQYF.

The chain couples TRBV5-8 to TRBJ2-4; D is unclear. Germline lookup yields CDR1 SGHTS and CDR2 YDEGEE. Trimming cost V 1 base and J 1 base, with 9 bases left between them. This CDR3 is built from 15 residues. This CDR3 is CASSLSTRAKNIQYF. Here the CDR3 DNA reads TGTGCCAGCAGCTTGTCCACGAGGGCCAAAAACATTCAGTACTTC.

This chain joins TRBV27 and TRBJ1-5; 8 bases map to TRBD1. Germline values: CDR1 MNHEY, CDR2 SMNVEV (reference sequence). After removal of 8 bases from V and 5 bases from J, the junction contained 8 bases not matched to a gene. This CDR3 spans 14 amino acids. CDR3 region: CASSPDREDQPQHF. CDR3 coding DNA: TGTGCCAGCTCCCCGGACAGGGAAGATCAGCCCCAGCATTTT.

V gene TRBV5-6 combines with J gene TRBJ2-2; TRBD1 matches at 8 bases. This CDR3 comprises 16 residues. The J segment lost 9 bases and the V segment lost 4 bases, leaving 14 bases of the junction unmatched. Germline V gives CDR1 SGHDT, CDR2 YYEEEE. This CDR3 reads CASSLRGQGQSRELFF. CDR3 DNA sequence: TGTGCCAGCAGCCTCCGAGGACAGGGCCAGTCTAGGGAGCTGTTTTTT.

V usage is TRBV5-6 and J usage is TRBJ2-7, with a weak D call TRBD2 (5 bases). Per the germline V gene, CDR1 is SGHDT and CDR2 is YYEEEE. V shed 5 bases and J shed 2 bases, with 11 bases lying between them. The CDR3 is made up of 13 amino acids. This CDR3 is CASSRGWTYEQYF. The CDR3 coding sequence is TGTGCCAGCAGTCGGGGATGGACCTACGAGCAGTACTTC. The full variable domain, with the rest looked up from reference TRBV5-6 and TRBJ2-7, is DAGVTQSPTHLIKTRGQQVTLRCSPKSGHDTVSWYQQALGQGPQFIFQYYEEEERQRGNFPDRFSGHQFPNYSSELNVNALLLGDSALYLCASSRGWTYEQYFGPGTRLTVT.

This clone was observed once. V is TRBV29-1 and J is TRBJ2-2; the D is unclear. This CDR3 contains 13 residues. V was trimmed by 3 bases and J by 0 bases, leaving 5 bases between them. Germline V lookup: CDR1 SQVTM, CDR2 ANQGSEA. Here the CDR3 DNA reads TGCAGCGTTGACAGGACGAACACCGGGGAGCTGTTTTTT. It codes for CSVDRTNTGELFF.

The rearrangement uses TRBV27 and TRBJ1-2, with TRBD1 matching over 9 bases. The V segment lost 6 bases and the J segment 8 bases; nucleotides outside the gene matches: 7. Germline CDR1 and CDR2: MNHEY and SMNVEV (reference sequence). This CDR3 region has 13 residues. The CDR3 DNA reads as TGTGCCAGCAGACGACAGGGGGAAGGAGGCTACACCTTC. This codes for CASRRQGEGGYTF.

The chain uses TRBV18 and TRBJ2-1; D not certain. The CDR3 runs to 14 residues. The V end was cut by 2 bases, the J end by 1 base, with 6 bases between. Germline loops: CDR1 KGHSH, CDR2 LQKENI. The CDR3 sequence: CASSPTPSYNEQFF. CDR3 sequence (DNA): TGTGCCAGCTCACCAACTCCATCCTACAATGAGCAGTTCTTC.